What follows describes a single TCR beta chain. These data come from a study of shared clonotypes between healthy human individuals. Every subset had its genomic DNA shared out evenly among several immunoSEQ plates. Assay: immunoSEQ multiplex PCR; the TCRdb copy retains only in-frame clones and omits some. The repertoire holds roughly 1.4 million clones, around 98.5% seen once, with around 0.38% in the top ten. With 4 bases clipped from V and 4 bases from J, the junction kept 7 bases outside the gene matches. The length of the CDR3 is 14 residues. Per the germline V gene, CDR1 is SGHDT and CDR2 is YYEEEE.

Input material: naive CD4+ T cells sorted from blood. Specified subset: CD45RA+ positively selected. The source of this sequence is a man aged 30 to 39 in good health. V is TRBV5-6 and J is TRBJ1-1; 7 bases map to TRBD1. CDR3 DNA: TGTGCCAGCAGCGTAACAGGGGAAGGCACTGAAGCTTTCTTT. Amino acids: CASSVTGEGTEAFF.